The next 16 T cell receptor beta chains were all read from a single sample in a study of T cell clusters in autoimmune cytopenias. TRB amplification used 200 to 250 ng of peripheral blood genomic DNA. Multiplex touch-down PCR amplified TRB using TRB-A and TRB-B pools in one tube. TCRdb processed the multiplex PCR reads again and assigns one entry to each CDR3 protein, with no DNA. The sample includes thousands of distinct CDR3 sequences. The same sample was also studied in work on T cell repertoires in aging, cancer and after chemotherapy.

Input material: peripheral blood. These receptors came from a human donor in good health.

The chain combines TRBV7-2 with TRBJ2-7; TCRdb proposes TRBD1, but this gene call is untestable without DNA. The CDR3 covers 13 residues. Germline V lookup: CDR1 SGHTA, CDR2 FQGNSA. The CDR3 here is CASSLDQGWEQYF.

By frequency, this clonotype is medium-sized. The V and J genes are TRBV5-6 and TRBJ2-5; TCRdb outputs TRBD2, but without DNA this stays unchecked. CDR3 length: 16 amino acids. From germline, CDR1 is SGHDT and CDR2 YYEEEE. The CDR3: CASSLGPSGGEETQYF. Variable domain in full (rest from reference TRBV5-6 and TRBJ2-5): DAGVTQSPTHLIKTRGQQVTLRCSPKSGHDTVSWYQQALGQGPQFIFQYYEEEERQRGNFPDRFSGHQFPNYSSELNVNALLLGDSALYLCASSLGPSGGEETQYFGPGTRLLVL.

The chain is built from TRBV10-3 and TRBJ2-1; TCRdb picks TRBD1, but there is no DNA to check that call. Germline values: CDR1 ENHRY, CDR2 SYGVKD. The CDR3 covers 17 residues. The CDR3 protein is CAISETQTARRFNEQFF.

The V call is TRBV21-1, the J call TRBJ2-3; TCRdb gives TRBD2 as the D gene, but with no DNA this cannot be confirmed. TRBV21-1 is recorded as a pseudogene. This CDR3 comprises 15 residues. CDR3 in amino acids: CASSNGGTKTDTQYF.

CDR3 in amino acids: CASRGQGMNTEAFF. This sequence joins TRBV5-1 and TRBJ1-1; the D call of TRBD1 rests on TCRdb alone, since no DNA is present to check it. This CDR3 is built from 14 residues. The germline CDR1 and CDR2 sequences are SGHRS and YFSETQ.

This clonotype counts as medium-sized by frequency. The chain employs TRBV19 and TRBJ1-1; TCRdb selects TRBD1, and the lack of DNA leaves this call unchecked. The CDR3 is made up of 13 amino acids. Germline-derived CDR1 and CDR2 are LNHDA and SQIVND (reference sequence). This chain's CDR3 is CASENQWGGEAFF.

According to its frequency, this clonotype is medium-sized. J is TRBJ1-6 and V is TRBV6-5. The CDR3 extends over 15 amino acids. CDR1 and CDR2 from the germline V gene are MNHEY and SVGAGI. CDR3 in amino acids: CASSYSSRYNSPLHF.

This chain links TRBV5-1 with TRBJ2-7; the D call of TRBD1 rests on TCRdb alone, since no DNA is present to check it. The CDR3 sequence is 16 residues long. Germline V gene data show CDR1 as SGHRS and CDR2 as YFSETQ. CDR3 region: CASSPVVHMTGGEQYF.

This sequence joins TRBV12-3 or TRBV12-4 and TRBJ2-2. CDR3 length equals 12 residues. CDR3 amino acids: CASTRNTGELFF.

The chain joins TRBV5-1 to TRBJ1-2; there is no DNA to check the TCRdb D call of TRBD1. Germline V gene lookup returns CDR1 SGHRS and CDR2 YFSETQ. The length of the CDR3 is 13 residues. CDR3 sequence: CASSSGSGYGYTF. The whole variable domain, remainder taken from reference TRBV5-1 and TRBJ1-2, is KAGVTQTPRYLIKTRGQQVTLSCSPISGHRSVSWYQQTPGQGLQFLFEYFSETQRNKGNFPGRFSGRQFSNSRSEMNVSTLELGDSALYLCASSSGSGYGYTFGSGTRLTVV.

The chain has TRBV5-1 and TRBJ2-5; TCRdb calls TRBD1, which cannot be checked without DNA. The CDR3 sequence is 17 residues long. CDR1 SGHRS and CDR2 YFSETQ come from the germline V gene. CDR3 residues: CASSSVQGALSQETQYF. Variable domain in full (rest from reference TRBV5-1 and TRBJ2-5): KAGVTQTPRYLIKTRGQQVTLSCSPISGHRSVSWYQQTPGQGLQFLFEYFSETQRNKGNFPGRFSGRQFSNSRSEMNVSTLELGDSALYLCASSSVQGALSQETQYFGPGTRLLVL.

Measured by frequency, this clonotype is medium-sized (0.01 to 0.1%). The V gene is TRBV18, the J gene TRBJ2-1; TCRdb selects TRBD2, and the lack of DNA leaves this call unchecked. Germline V gene lookup returns CDR1 KGHSH and CDR2 LQKENI. This CDR3 is 14 amino acids long. CDR3 loop: CASSLTSGYNEQFF.

The gene calls are TRBV20-1 and TRBJ1-2; the TCRdb call, TRBD1, lacks DNA for checking. Germline V gene lookup returns CDR1 DFQATT and CDR2 SNEGSKA (reference sequence). The CDR3 is made up of 12 amino acids. CDR3 sequence reads: CSARTDSYGYTF.

According to its frequency, this clonotype is medium-sized. The J gene is TRBJ2-1, the V gene TRBV6-4; checking the TCRdb D call of TRBD2 is not possible without DNA. Germline assignment: CDR1 MRHNA and CDR2 SNTAGT. The CDR3 runs to 17 residues. The CDR3 spells CASSDGASGSSYNEQFF.

The gene calls are TRBV12-3 or TRBV12-4 and TRBJ2-5; TCRdb outputs TRBD2, but without DNA this stays unchecked. The CDR3 consists of 16 residues. CDR3 amino acids: CASRLQSGGAGETQYF.

This chain links TRBV29-1 with TRBJ2-3; TCRdb's D call of TRBD2 is untestable without DNA. Germline CDR1 and CDR2: SQVTM and ANQGSEA. The CDR3 covers 15 residues. The CDR3 loop is CSVRTSGMYTDTQYF.